These T cell receptor beta chains were read from a single sample in a study of immune evolution from preneoplasia to lung adenocarcinoma. The data were produced by immunoSEQ multiplex PCR, yet TCRdb's version contains in-frame clones alone and is incomplete. The sample records roughly 2,000 clones, 84% being singletons. Sequencing was performed on FFPE lung adenocarcinoma in situ tissue. These receptors originate from a person aged 60 to 85 with lung adenocarcinoma. CDR3s include the opening cysteine and the closing phenylalanine or tryptophan. D genes are given only for firm matches. Size is omitted from some rows. Given values are once, few, many or a class for expanded clones.

>NA|15|TRBD1|TRBJ2-3|TRBV2
CASTPGQGYADTQYF
TGTGCCAGCACCCCCGGACAGGGGTACGCAGATACGCAGTATTTT
>few|13|TRBD1|TRBJ1-1|TRBV30
CAWRTGFNTEAFF
TGTGCCTGGAGGACAGGGTTCAACACTGAAGCTTTCTTT
>NA|14|NA|TRBJ1-1|TRBV6-1
CASSAEPGNTEAFF
TGTGCCAGCAGCGCCGAGCCTGGAAACACTGAAGCTTTCTTT
>NA|13|TRBD1|TRBJ1-2|TRBV6-1
CASRLGQGSGYTF
TGTGCCAGCAGGTTGGGACAGGGGTCTGGCTACACCTTC
>NA|15|NA|TRBJ1-3|TRBV18
CASSPSSQVGNTIYF
TGTGCCAGCTCACCTAGTTCCCAGGTTGGAAACACCATATATTTT
>once|14|TRBD1|TRBJ2-2|TRBV29-1
CSVDRGRNTGELFF
TGCAGCGTGGACAGGGGTAGGAACACCGGGGAGCTGTTTTTT
>once|15|NA|TRBJ2-1|TRBV11-3
CASSLSPEVRNEQFF
TGTGCCAGCAGCTTGAGTCCGGAGGTACGAAATGAGCAGTTCTTC
>NA|15|NA|TRBJ2-1|TRBV5-4
CASSFGLTRPNEQFF
TGTGCCAGCAGCTTCGGACTGACTAGGCCCAATGAGCAGTTCTTC
>NA|16|NA|TRBJ1-5|TRBV7-8
CASSLEGYYSNQPQHF
TGTGCCAGCAGCTTAGAAGGGTATTATAGCAATCAGCCCCAGCATTTT
>NA|16|TRBD2|TRBJ2-3|TRBV6-5
CASSSQGLAQADTQYF
TGTGCCAGCAGTTCCCAGGGACTAGCTCAAGCAGATACGCAGTATTTT
>NA|16|NA|TRBJ1-3|TRBV7-2
CASSSRFPGQRNTIYF
TGTGCCAGCAGCTCGCGCTTCCCGGGACAAAGAAACACCATATATTTT
>NA|12|NA|TRBJ1-5|TRBV19
CASSIKNQPQHF
TGTGCCAGTAGTATAAAGAATCAGCCCCAGCATTTT
>NA|14|TRBD1|TRBJ1-2|TRBV28
CASRRGQANYGYTF
TGTGCCAGCAGGCGGGGACAGGCAAACTATGGCTACACCTTC
>few|15|TRBD2|TRBJ2-1|TRBV13
CASTASGGALNEQFF
TGTGCCAGCACCGCTAGCGGGGGGGCCCTCAATGAGCAGTTCTTC
>NA|15|NA|TRBJ1-2|TRBV27
CASSPRTLGHYGYTF
TGTGCCAGCAGTCCGCGGACCCTAGGCCACTATGGCTACACCTTC
>NA|13|NA|TRBJ2-7|TRBV18
CASSPRGREEQYF
TGTGCCAGCTCACCAAGGGGGAGGGAGGAGCAGTACTTC
>once|15|NA|TRBJ2-7|TRBV6-6
CASSYSIGLPSEQYF
TGTGCCAGCAGTTACTCGATCGGACTACCCTCCGAGCAGTACTTC
>NA|15|NA|TRBJ1-2|TRBV28
CASSLGPSTLYGYTF
TGTGCCAGCAGTTTAGGACCCTCAACCCTCTATGGCTACACCTTC
>once|13|TRBD1|TRBJ1-2|TRBV7-8
CASRQGQAYGYTF
TGTGCCAGCAGACAGGGACAGGCCTATGGCTACACCTTC
>NA|14|TRBD1|TRBJ1-1|TRBV4-1
CASSRGTGSGEAFF
TGCGCCAGCAGCCGAGGGACAGGGTCTGGTGAAGCTTTCTTT
>NA|14|NA|TRBJ1-5|TRBV6-5
CASSYEPGDQPQHF
TGTGCCAGCAGTTACGAGCCGGGCGACCAGCCCCAGCATTTT
>NA|14|NA|TRBJ2-1|TRBV15
CATSQGLWGNEQFF
TGTGCCACCAGCCAGGGTCTTTGGGGGAATGAGCAGTTCTTC
>NA|15|TRBD2|TRBJ2-7|TRBV28
CASSLPSTGRYEQYF
TGTGCCAGCAGTTTACCCTCGACCGGGAGGTACGAGCAGTACTTC
>NA|15|TRBD1|TRBJ1-5|TRBV5-1
CASSPQTGGNQPQHF
TGCGCCAGCAGCCCCCAGACAGGGGGCAATCAGCCCCAGCATTTT
>NA|14|TRBD1|TRBJ2-1|TRBV7-8
CASSARDSAWEQFF
TGTGCCAGCAGCGCCAGGGACAGCGCATGGGAGCAGTTCTTC
>NA|11|NA|TRBJ1-5|TRBV19
CASGVNQPQHF
TGTGCCTCAGGGGTCAATCAGCCCCAGCATTTT
>few|16|NA|TRBJ2-3|TRBV11-2
CASSSKTHPPTDTQYF
TGTGCCAGCAGCTCCAAGACTCATCCGCCCACAGATACGCAGTATTTT
>NA|11|NA|TRBJ2-7|TRBV20-1
CSARDTYEQYF
TGCAGTGCTAGAGATACCTACGAGCAGTACTTC
>NA|15|TRBD1|TRBJ1-2|TRBV28
CASSSKGARLGGYTF
TGTGCCAGCAGTTCCAAGGGGGCCCGTTTGGGCGGCTACACCTTC